Described below is a single T cell receptor beta chain sequence and its context. These data are taken from a study of blood T cell repertoires in COVID-19. Study as a whole: Italy, Spain and the United States were the sources of the convalescent and acute COVID-19 samples.

Everyone who took part was about 18 to 90 years old, and they came from over 20 US areas. Only in-frame clones appear in the TCRdb table, and some are missing; sequencing was by immunoSEQ multiplex PCR. The sample consists of approximately 300,000 clones, around 90% of them appearing once. Germline loops: CDR1 LGHDT, CDR2 YNNKEL (reference sequence). This CDR3 contains 17 residues. The V and J ends lost 2 bases and 6 bases respectively, with 23 bases between them. Specimen: PBMCs or T cells enriched from blood (not recorded which). V is TRBV3-1 (or the pseudogene TRBV3-2) and J is TRBJ2-7; possibly TRBD2 for D (7 bases). This TCR came from a man in his sixties who had recovered from COVID-19. Here the CDR3 DNA reads TGTGCCAGCAGCCAATGGACTAGTCGTTACAGGGTCGGCGAGCAGTACTTC. Protein sequence: CASSQWTSRYRVGEQYF.